This T cell receptor (beta chain) was identified during a study of radiotherapy plus CTLA-4 blockade in lung cancer. Study-wide context: Of the patients, around 17% showed objective responses and roughly 30% attained disease control.

TCRdb's copy holds only in-frame clones and misses some; the assay was immunoSEQ multiplex PCR. Among some 64,000 clones listed, around 76% were seen once. As to this clone: Antigen unknown.

Per germline, CDR1 MDHEN and CDR2 SYDVKM. V shed 7 bases and J shed 2 bases, with 15 bases lying between them. There are 15 residues in the CDR3. Focal radiation and CTLA-4 blockade (ipilimumab) were tested in chemo-refractory metastatic non-small-cell lung cancer patients. Study observations and caveats: TCR clones originating in tumors grew in number in blood after radiotherapy plus ipilimumab.

This rearrangement joins TRBV28 to TRBJ1-5, with unresolved D. Specimen: peripheral blood, collected from a patient treated with radiotherapy plus ipilimumab. This TCR came from a human donor with non-small cell lung cancer whose response to radiotherapy plus ipilimumab could not be evaluated. Some clones in this sample may be carry-over from other donors' samples. The CDR3 loop is CASTTHGEGNQPQHF. The DNA for the CDR3 is TGTGCCAGCACTACCCACGGGGAGGGCAATCAGCCCCAGCATTTT. The full variable domain, with the rest looked up from reference TRBV28 and TRBJ1-5, is DVKVTQSSRYLVKRTGEKVFLECVQDMDHENMFWYRQDPGLGLRLIYFSYDVKMKEKGDIPEGYSVSREKKERFSLILESASTNQTSMYLCASTTHGEGNQPQHFGDGTRLSIL.